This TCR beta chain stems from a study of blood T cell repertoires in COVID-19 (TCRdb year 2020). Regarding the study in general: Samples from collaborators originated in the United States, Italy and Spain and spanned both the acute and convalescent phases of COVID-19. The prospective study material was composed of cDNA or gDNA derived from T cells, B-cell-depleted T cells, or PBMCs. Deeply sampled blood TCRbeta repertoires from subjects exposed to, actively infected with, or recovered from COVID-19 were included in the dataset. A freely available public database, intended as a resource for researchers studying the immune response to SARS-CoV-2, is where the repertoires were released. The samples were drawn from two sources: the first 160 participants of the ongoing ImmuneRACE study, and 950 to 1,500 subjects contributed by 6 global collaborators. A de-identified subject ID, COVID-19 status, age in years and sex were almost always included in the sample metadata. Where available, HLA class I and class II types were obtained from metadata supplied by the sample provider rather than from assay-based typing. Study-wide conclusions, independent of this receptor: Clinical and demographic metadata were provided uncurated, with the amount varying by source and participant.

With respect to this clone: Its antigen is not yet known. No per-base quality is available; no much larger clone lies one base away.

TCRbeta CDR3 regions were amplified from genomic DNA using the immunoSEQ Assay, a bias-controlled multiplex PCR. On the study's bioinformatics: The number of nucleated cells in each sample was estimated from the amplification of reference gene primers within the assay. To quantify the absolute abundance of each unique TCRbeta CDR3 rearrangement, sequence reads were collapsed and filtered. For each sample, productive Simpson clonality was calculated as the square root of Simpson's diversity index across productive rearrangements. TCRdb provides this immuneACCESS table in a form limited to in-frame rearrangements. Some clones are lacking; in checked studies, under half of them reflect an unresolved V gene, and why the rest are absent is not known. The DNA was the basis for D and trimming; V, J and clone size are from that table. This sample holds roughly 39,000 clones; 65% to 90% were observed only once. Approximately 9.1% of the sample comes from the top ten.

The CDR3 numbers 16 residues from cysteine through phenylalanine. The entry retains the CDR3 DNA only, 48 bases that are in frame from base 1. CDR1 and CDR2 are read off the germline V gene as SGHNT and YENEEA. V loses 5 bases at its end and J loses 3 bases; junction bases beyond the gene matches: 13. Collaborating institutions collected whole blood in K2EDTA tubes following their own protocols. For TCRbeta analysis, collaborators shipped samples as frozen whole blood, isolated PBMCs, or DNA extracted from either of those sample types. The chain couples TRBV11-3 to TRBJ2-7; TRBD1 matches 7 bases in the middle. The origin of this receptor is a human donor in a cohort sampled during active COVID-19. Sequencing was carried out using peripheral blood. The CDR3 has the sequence CASSPETGKGSYEQYF. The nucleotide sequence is TGTGCCAGCAGCCCAGAGACAGGGAAGGGTAGCTACGAGCAGTACTTC. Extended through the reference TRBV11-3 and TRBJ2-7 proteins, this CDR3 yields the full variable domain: EAGVVQSPRYKIIEKKQPVAFWCNPISGHNTLYWYLQNLGQGPELLIRYENEEAVDDSQLPKDRFSAERLKGVDSTLKIQPAELGDSAVYLCASSPETGKGSYEQYFGPGTRLTVT.